The clone carrying this T cell receptor (beta chain) was detected only a few times. Clones were read by immunoSEQ multiplex PCR, and TCRdb kept only the in-frame ones, dropping some. The repertoire consists of a few hundred thousand clones, with more than 80% occurring once and the leading ten covering over 1%. The data derive from a study of blood T cell repertoires in COVID-19. Looking at the study overall: COVID-19 samples from acute and convalescent phases originated in the United States, Italy and Spain. T cells, B-cell-depleted T cells, or PBMCs supplied cDNA or gDNA.

V lost 2 bases and J 4 bases, leaving 9 bases between the germline ends. This CDR3 spans 15 amino acids. The germline gives CDR1 SNHLY, CDR2 FYNNEI. This chain links TRBV2 with TRBJ1-6; D unresolved. Sequencing used peripheral blood. The sequence derives from a man aged 35 to 55 with acute or convalescent COVID-19. CDR3 sequence: CASSETRDYNSPLHF. The CDR3, as DNA: TGTGCCAGCAGTGAAACGAGGGATTATAATTCACCCCTCCACTTT.